This TCR beta chain is drawn from a study of radiation and T cells in renal cell carcinoma. TCRdb's copy holds only in-frame clones and misses some; the assay was immunoSEQ multiplex PCR. Counted here are some 100,000 clones, 84% occurring once; the ten biggest clones make up approximately 7.8%. Time point meaning: blood 4 weeks post-SBRT, at nephrectomy. Regarding treatment: 15 Gy SBRT to primary tumor, nephrectomy 4 weeks later. Germline CDR1 reads SGHDN; CDR2 reads FVKESK. This CDR3 comprises 20 residues. V shed 0 bases and J shed 1 base, with 19 bases lying between them. Sample: blood, taken from a patient whose treatment included radiotherapy and nephrectomy. The chain links TRBV14 to TRBJ2-6, with a tentative D call TRBD1 (6 bases). The TCR sequence derives from a man aged 55 to 70 with renal cell carcinoma. The CDR3 spells CASSQEPQGLAKSGANVLTF. CDR3 nucleotides: TGTGCCAGCAGCCAAGAGCCACAGGGCCTTGCAAAATCTGGGGCCAACGTCCTGACTTTC.